One sample yielded the 30 T cell receptor beta chains listed below, sequenced in a study of blood T cell repertoires in COVID-19. This table comes from immunoSEQ multiplex PCR, and its TCRdb copy is limited to in-frame clones, with some not included. The profile shows more than 200,000 clones, around nine tenths of them singletons. The sequenced sample was PBMCs or T cells enriched from blood (not recorded which). Receptors were obtained from a woman aged 18-30 years who had recovered from COVID-19.

The rearrangement joins TRBV4-3 to TRBJ2-5, with 7 bases that match TRBD2. V dropped 1 base and J dropped 5; count of bases not matched to a gene: 4. Germline V gives CDR1 LGHNA, CDR2 YSLEER. The CDR3 sequence is 14 residues long. The CDR3 region is CASSQVRSGETQYF. The CDR3 nucleotides are TGCGCCAGCAGCCAAGTCCGTAGCGGGGAGACCCAGTACTTC.

The chain joins TRBV2 to TRBJ1-2, with 8 bases fitting TRBD1. CDR1 SNHLY and CDR2 FYNNEI come from the germline V gene. Trimming removed 6 bases from V and 3 bases from J; junction bases left unmatched: 6. The CDR3 contains 14 residues. In DNA, the CDR3 is TGTGCCAGCAGCACAGGGGGATTGGACTATGGCTACACCTTC. Protein: CASSTGGLDYGYTF.

The chain combines TRBV13 with TRBJ1-2, with 8 bases aligning to TRBD1. Trimming removed 5 bases from V and 3 bases from J; junction bases left unmatched: 11. CDR1 is PRHDT and CDR2 is FYEKMQ in the germline V gene (reference sequence). The CDR3 has 16 residues. The CDR3 bases are TGTGCCAGCAGCAGAACGTTTACAGGGGGGTACTATGGCTACACCTTC. The encoded protein is CASSRTFTGGYYGYTF.

The chain has TRBV5-1 and TRBJ1-2; the D is unclear. There are 14 residues in the CDR3. Germline CDR1 reads SGHRS; CDR2 reads YFSETQ. Trimming cost V 5 bases and J 3 bases, with 14 bases left between them. The CDR3 spells CASSMLDGDYGYTF. The CDR3 coding sequence is TGCGCCAGCAGTATGCTGGACGGGGACTATGGCTACACCTTC.

This chain connects TRBV19 to TRBJ2-7; no definite D call. This CDR3 region has 15 residues. The V end was cut by 1 base, the J end by 0 bases, with 10 bases between. Germline loops: CDR1 LNHDA, CDR2 SQIVND (reference sequence). CDR3 sequence reads: CASSIGGSLSYEQYF. CDR3 in DNA: TGTGCCAGTAGTATAGGAGGCAGCCTCTCCTACGAGCAGTACTTC.

This clone was recorded only once. The V gene is TRBV19, the J gene TRBJ1-1; tentatively, D is TRBD1 (5 bases). From germline, CDR1 is LNHDA and CDR2 SQIVND (reference sequence). The V end was cut by 4 bases, the J end by 8 bases, with 20 bases between. The CDR3 loop spans 15 amino acids. The CDR3 region has the DNA TGTGCCAGTAGTACGATCGACCATCCGGGGGTAGAAGCTTTCTTT. Translating it yields CASSTIDHPGVEAFF. Using reference TRBV19 and TRBJ1-1 for the parts outside the CDR3, the full variable domain is DGGITQSPKYLFRKEGQNVTLSCEQNLNHDAMYWYRQDPGQGLRLIYYSQIVNDFQKGDIAEGYSVSREKKESFPLTVTSAQKNPTAFYLCASSTIDHPGVEAFFGQGTRLTVV.

This clone was observed a handful of times. The rearrangement uses TRBV5-4 and TRBJ1-2; TRBD1 matches at 7 bases. The CDR3 length is 15 residues. Germline values: CDR1 SGHNT, CDR2 YYREEE (reference sequence). Trimming at V came to 0 bases and at J to 4 bases, leaving 6 bases not matched to a gene. The CDR3, as DNA: TGTGCCAGCAGCTTGGAAAACAGGGGAGGCTATGGCTACACCTTC. As protein: CASSLENRGGYGYTF.

The chain links TRBV29-1 to TRBJ1-1, with TRBD1 matching 7 bases. J lost 1 base, V lost 6 bases, and 5 bases had no gene match. The germline CDR1 and CDR2 sequences are SQVTM and ANQGSEA. The CDR3 is 13 amino acids. In DNA form, the CDR3 reads TGCAGCGTCGCCCGGACAGGGAACACTGAAGCTTTCTTT. It specifies CSVARTGNTEAFF.

This sequence joins TRBV6-5 and TRBJ1-5, with D perhaps TRBD1 (6 bases). V shed 8 bases and J shed 5 bases, with 10 bases lying between them. The CDR3 runs to 12 residues. The germline gives CDR1 MNHEY, CDR2 SVGAGI. CDR3 sequence (DNA): TGTGCCAGCCAGGACAGTTATCAGCCCCAGCATTTT. This translates into CASQDSYQPQHF.

The count of this clone is one. V usage is TRBV19 and J usage is TRBJ2-2; 7 bases line up with TRBD1. This CDR3 is built from 14 residues. V was pared by 6 bases and J by 7 bases, with 8 bases of the junction left unmatched. The germline V gene has CDR1 LNHDA and CDR2 SQIVND (reference sequence). CDR3 sequence reads: CASRQTGQSGELFF. CDR3 nucleotides: TGTGCCAGTAGACAGACAGGGCAGAGCGGGGAGCTGTTTTTT.

The J gene is TRBJ2-6, the V gene TRBV3-1 (or the pseudogene TRBV3-2), with TRBD1 matching 9 bases. V shed 7 bases, J shed 0 bases, and the junction held 10 bases outside the gene matches. CDR3 length: 18 amino acids. The germline V gene has CDR1 LGHDT and CDR2 YNNKEL (reference sequence). In nucleotides, the CDR3 is TGTGCCAGCAAGCCCTACAGGGGGCTAAGCTCTGGGGCCAACGTCCTGACTTTC. Translated, it gives CASKPYRGLSSGANVLTF.

This clone was found once. The chain's CDR3 is CASSAGTGGETQYF. In DNA form, the CDR3 reads TGCGCCAGCAGTGCTGGGACAGGGGGAGAGACCCAGTACTTC. J is TRBJ2-5 and V is TRBV10-1; 11 bases are shared with TRBD1. J was trimmed by 4 bases and V by 4 bases; bases with no gene match: 2. Germline CDR1 reads WNHNN; CDR2 reads SYGVQD (reference sequence). The CDR3 is made up of 14 amino acids.

V gene TRBV12-3 or TRBV12-4 combines with J gene TRBJ1-1; 7 bases match TRBD1. V lost 4 bases, J lost 11 bases, and 7 bases stayed unmatched. CDR3 length equals 12 residues. The CDR3 spells CASSSTGVLAFF. CDR3 DNA sequence: TGTGCCAGCAGTTCCACAGGGGTATTGGCTTTCTTT.

This chain links TRBV19 with TRBJ1-6; perhaps TRBD1 as D (6 bases). The CDR3 runs 12 residues. Trimming took off 10 bases at V and 11 bases at J, with 15 bases between the two ends. From germline, CDR1 is LNHDA and CDR2 SQIVND (reference sequence). The CDR3 spells CATGRGATPLHF. CDR3 in DNA: TGTGCCACCGGGAGGGGGGCAACACCCCTCCACTTT.

The chain has TRBV6-5 and TRBJ2-3; 10 positions match TRBD2. V shed 11 bases and J 2 bases; nucleotides not matched to a gene: 1. This CDR3 comprises 12 residues. Per germline, CDR1 MNHEY and CDR2 SVGAGI. The CDR3 is CALAGATDTQYF. The CDR3 DNA reads TGTGCCCTAGCGGGAGCCACAGATACGCAGTATTTT.

This chain links TRBV6-2 or TRBV6-3 with TRBJ1-4; possibly TRBD1 for D (6 bases). The germline CDR1 and CDR2 sequences are MNHEY and SVGEGT. The CDR3 spans 14 residues. V lost 6 bases, J lost 5 bases, and 13 bases lay in between. CDR3 nucleotides: TGTGCCAGCAGCCACGGACAGATAAATGAAAAACTGTTTTTT. The encoded protein is CASSHGQINEKLFF.

The chain employs TRBV5-1 and TRBJ1-4; 9 bases map to TRBD1. Per the germline V gene, CDR1 is SGHRS and CDR2 is YFSETQ. This CDR3 contains 13 residues. V trimming: 4 bases; J trimming: 8 bases; junction bases outside the gene matches: 3. This chain's CDR3 is CASSADRGEKLFF. In DNA, the CDR3 is TGCGCCAGCAGCGCAGACAGGGGGGAAAAACTGTTTTTT.

The rearrangement joins TRBV5-1 to TRBJ1-2; 7 nucleotides line up with TRBD1. Trimming cost V 0 bases and J 5 bases; bases outside gene matches: 1. Germline V gene lookup returns CDR1 SGHRS and CDR2 YFSETQ. This CDR3 contains 13 residues. Here the CDR3 DNA reads TGCGCCAGCAGCTTGGGGGACAGTTATGGCTACACCTTC. This gives the protein CASSLGDSYGYTF.

The genes are TRBV5-1 and TRBJ2-5, with TRBD1 identical over 10 bases. Losses at the gene ends were 4 bases for V and 4 bases for J; bases not matched to a gene: 13. The CDR3 is 17 amino acids. CDR1 and CDR2 (germline): SGHRS, YFSETQ. CDR3 DNA: TGCGCCAGCAGCCTCCATGTCCGGGACAGGGGAGTAGAGACCCAGTACTTC. Translation: CASSLHVRDRGVETQYF.

In its sample, this clone was seen once. This chain connects TRBV10-3 to TRBJ2-3; D not certain. Germline CDR1 ENHRY, CDR2 SYGVKD. V was cut by 0 bases and J by 2 bases, with 12 bases left in between. The CDR3 contains 16 residues. CDR3: CAISESGVTTTDTQYF. The DNA of the CDR3 is TGTGCCATCAGTGAGTCAGGTGTGACAACCACAGATACGCAGTATTTT.

The CDR3 reads CASSQEGQGAYGYTF. As DNA, the CDR3 is TGTGCCAGCAGCCAAGAGGGCCAGGGGGCCTATGGCTACACCTTC. This chain links TRBV4-2 with TRBJ1-2; 8 positions match TRBD1. The CDR3 spans 15 residues. The V gene end was trimmed by 0 bases and the J gene end by 4 bases; junction bases not matched to a gene: 4. CDR1 is LGHNA and CDR2 is YNFKEQ in the germline V gene.

The chain links TRBV15 to TRBJ1-4; no reliable D call. Trimming pared 1 base from V and 2 bases from J, leaving 11 bases between. Germline values: CDR1 LNHNV, CDR2 YYDKDF (reference sequence). This CDR3 region has 16 residues. CDR3 nucleotide sequence: TGTGCCACCAGCAGAGTAGGGCGGGCGACTAATGAAAAACTGTTTTTT. Translated, it gives CATSRVGRATNEKLFF.

V is TRBV28 and J is TRBJ1-4; the match to TRBD1 covers 9 bases. The CDR3 loop spans 14 amino acids. Trimming at V came to 5 bases and at J to 8 bases, leaving 6 bases not matched to a gene. The V gene's germline CDR1 is MDHEN and CDR2 SYDVKM. CDR3 loop: CASSVTGGREKLFF. The CDR3 DNA reads TGTGCCAGCAGTGTTACAGGGGGCAGAGAAAAACTGTTTTTT.

This chain uses TRBV14 with TRBJ2-1, with a tentative D call TRBD2 (5 bases). V was pared by 0 bases and J by 3 bases, with 9 bases between. Germline-derived CDR1 and CDR2 are SGHDN and FVKESK. The CDR3 totals 15 residues. The CDR3 loop is CASSQERELYNEQFF. The DNA for the CDR3 is TGTGCCAGCAGCCAAGAAAGGGAGCTCTACAATGAGCAGTTCTTC.

J is TRBJ1-2 and V is TRBV5-1; possible D gene TRBD1, 5 bases. V shed 2 bases and J shed 3 bases, with 14 bases lying between them. The CDR3 is made up of 15 amino acids. Looked up from germline, CDR1 is SGHRS and CDR2 is YFSETQ. Here the CDR3 reads CASSLGGTGDYGYTF. The CDR3, as DNA: TGCGCCAGCAGCTTAGGAGGGACCGGGGACTATGGCTACACCTTC. The full variable domain, rest sourced from reference TRBV5-1 and TRBJ1-2, is KAGVTQTPRYLIKTRGQQVTLSCSPISGHRSVSWYQQTPGQGLQFLFEYFSETQRNKGNFPGRFSGRQFSNSRSEMNVSTLELGDSALYLCASSLGGTGDYGYTFGSGTRLTVV.

V usage is TRBV28 and J usage is TRBJ2-1; 7 positions agree with TRBD2. Trimming cost V 3 bases and J 1 base; bases outside gene matches: 9. The CDR3 is made up of 17 amino acids. In germline, CDR1 is MDHEN, CDR2 SYDVKM. CDR3: CASSFRVREESYNEQFF. The CDR3 DNA reads TGTGCCAGCAGTTTTAGGGTCCGGGAGGAATCCTACAATGAGCAGTTCTTC.

The chain uses TRBV4-3 and TRBJ2-2, with a tentative D call TRBD1 (6 bases). The CDR3 totals 19 residues. Trimming stripped 1 base from V and 7 bases from J, with 25 bases between. Per germline, CDR1 LGHNA and CDR2 YSLEER. The CDR3 bases are TGCGCCAGCAGCCAAGTACTCCCCGTGTCAGGGGAATATGACGGGGAGCTGTTTTTT. Translated, it gives CASSQVLPVSGEYDGELFF.

The genes are TRBV14 and TRBJ2-7, with TRBD1 identical over 9 bases. Germline V gene lookup returns CDR1 SGHDN and CDR2 FVKESK. The J segment lost 9 bases and the V segment lost 3 bases, leaving 12 bases of the junction unmatched. This CDR3 has 15 residues. CDR3 sequence reads: CASSHLRDRADAQYF. The CDR3 DNA follows: TGTGCCAGCAGCCACCTCCGGGACAGGGCAGACGCGCAGTACTTC. Combining the CDR3 with reference TRBV14 and TRBJ2-7 gives the whole variable domain EAGVTQFPSHSVIEKGQTVTLRCDPISGHDNLYWYRRVMGKEIKFLLHFVKESKQDESGMPNNRFLAERTGGTYSTLKVQPAELEDSGVYFCASSHLRDRADAQYFGPGTRLTVT.

Of note for this clone: The junction and the germline gene differ at one end; a read error may be behind it. The chain joins TRBV7-6 to TRBJ1-3; D ambiguous. CDR1 and CDR2 from the germline V gene are SGHVS and FNYEAQ. The CDR3 runs to 14 residues. In DNA form, the CDR3 reads TGTGCCAGCAGCTTAGGAGGAGTTGGAGACACCATATATTTT. It translates to CASSLGGVGDTIYF. Supplemented by reference TRBV7-6 and TRBJ1-3, the full variable domain reads GAGVSQSPRYKVTKRGQDVALRCDPISGHVSLYWYRQALGQGPEFLTYFNYEAQQDKSGLPNDRFSAERPEGSISTLTIQRTEQRDSAMYRCASSLGGVGDTIYFGEGSWLTVV.

The gene calls are TRBV11-2 and TRBJ2-7; D possibly corresponds to TRBD1 (6 bases). The germline V and J ends were trimmed by 4 bases and 4 bases, with 14 bases remaining between them. This CDR3 is built from 14 residues. Germline-derived CDR1 and CDR2 are SGHAT and FQNNGV. The chain's CDR3 is CASSSTTGGYEQYF. The CDR3 nucleotides read TGTGCCAGCAGCTCCACGACAGGAGGATACGAGCAGTACTTC. Combining the CDR3 with reference TRBV11-2 and TRBJ2-7 gives the whole variable domain EAGVAQSPRYKIIEKRQSVAFWCNPISGHATLYWYQQILGQGPKLLIQFQNNGVVDDSQLPKDRFSAERLKGVDSTLKIQPAKLEDSAVYLCASSSTTGGYEQYFGPGTRLTVT.